The subject of this entry is one T cell receptor beta chain. Its antigen is unidentified. With a J-beta primer mix and a sample-barcoded 5' primer, a second PCR ran roughly 7 to 11 cycles. From each sample, at least 2.5 million paired-end reads containing CDR3 were obtained. TCRdb reprocessed the 5' RACE reads with MiXCR, giving one entry per CDR3 protein. Of roughly 800,000 distinct CDR3 sequences in the sample, 25% were seen once. This sample stems from a study of blood T cells in healthy people across ages. The study's findings and limits: Significant beta diversity loss was already apparent by age roughly 44, declining roughly linearly.

The same data also contributed to another study, on T cells of mothers and their children. In that study: Unrelated mother-child pairs always had slightly, but never significantly, lower normalized overlap than related pairs. T cell clones that were persistent and microchimeric went undetected.

This TCR derives from a boy aged 5-17 years in good health. Material: blood.

The CDR3 reads CASSPLVGGDTQYF. DNA for the CDR3: TGTGCCAGCAGCCCTCTGGTGGGTGGGGATACGCAGTATTTT. The rearrangement uses TRBV7-2 and TRBJ2-3; D remains ambiguous. This CDR3 has 14 amino acids. V gave up 5 bases and J gave up 6 bases, with 15 bases separating them. The germline CDR1 and CDR2 sequences are SGHTA and FQGNSA. The variable domain in full, with the rest retrieved from reference TRBV7-2 and TRBJ2-3, is GAGVSQSPSNKVTEKGKDVELRCDPISGHTALYWYRQSLGQGLEFLIYFQGNSAPDKSGLPSDRFSAERTGGSVSTLTIQRTQQEDSAVYLCASSPLVGGDTQYFGPGTRLTVL.